The rows below give T cell receptor beta chains drawn from one sample of a study of Ad26.COV2.S vaccination and SARS-CoV-2 variants. Assay used: immunoSEQ multiplex PCR; TCRdb lists only in-frame clones, some missing. The sample lists fewer than 900,000 clones, 80% to 90% occurring once. The sequencing used peripheral blood, collected in a trial of Ad26.COV2.S vaccine versus placebo. These receptors came from a person between 18 and 60 years old who received the Ad26.COV2.S COVID-19 vaccine or a placebo. Both conserved end residues are part of each CDR3. The D gene is left open where the match is weak.

D gene	V gene	J gene	CDR3 protein	CDR3 DNA
.	TRBV7-9	TRBJ2-5	CASSPPNLQETQYF	TGTGCCAGCAGCCCACCAAACCTCCAAGAGACCCAGTACTTC
.	TRBV13	TRBJ2-6	CASSSGANVLTF	TGTGCCAGCAGTAGTGGGGCCAACGTCCTGACTTTC
TRBD2	TRBV7-6	TRBJ2-1	CASSFSSGGGNEQFF	TGTGCCAGCAGCTTTTCTAGCGGGGGGGGAAATGAGCAGTTCTTC
.	TRBV6-1	TRBJ1-1	CASSDWETEAFF	TGTGCCAGCAGTGATTGGGAAACTGAAGCTTTCTTT
.	TRBV6-5	TRBJ2-2	CASSYSMVMNTGELFF	TGTGCCAGCAGTTACTCGATGGTAATGAACACCGGGGAGCTGTTTTTT
.	TRBV29-1	TRBJ2-1	CSVEDFRGRSYNEQFF	TGCAGCGTTGAAGATTTTAGGGGGAGGTCCTACAATGAGCAGTTCTTC
.	TRBV6-5	TRBJ2-7	CASSYTFSYEQYF	TGTGCCAGCAGTTACACATTCTCCTACGAGCAGTACTTC
.	TRBV7-3	TRBJ2-2	CASSPWTPPGELFF	TGTGCCAGCAGCCCCTGGACACCTCCCGGGGAGCTGTTTTTT
.	TRBV19	TRBJ2-7	CASSPSQGSYEQYF	TGTGCCAGTAGTCCAAGTCAGGGATCCTACGAGCAGTACTTC
.	TRBV7-7	TRBJ2-2	CASSFATGRAGELFF	TGTGCCAGCAGCTTCGCGACAGGGAGGGCCGGGGAGCTGTTTTTT
.	TRBV21-1	TRBJ2-7	CASSRGEGPHYEQYF	TGTGCCAGCAGCAGAGGGGAGGGCCCCCACTACGAGCAGTACTTC
TRBD2	TRBV5-1	TRBJ2-7	CASSARLAGVWEQYF	TGCGCCAGCAGCGCCCGACTAGCGGGAGTCTGGGAGCAGTACTTC
.	TRBV7-9	TRBJ2-5	CASSSQGLETQYF	TGTGCCAGCAGCTCTCAGGGACTGGAGACCCAGTACTTC
.	TRBV30	TRBJ1-1	CAWSLSPTEAFF	TGTGCCTGGAGTTTAAGCCCCACTGAAGCTTTCTTT
.	TRBV4-2	TRBJ2-5	CASSQSGVGGEETQYF	TGTGCCAGCAGCCAATCAGGCGTGGGGGGTGAGGAGACCCAGTACTTC